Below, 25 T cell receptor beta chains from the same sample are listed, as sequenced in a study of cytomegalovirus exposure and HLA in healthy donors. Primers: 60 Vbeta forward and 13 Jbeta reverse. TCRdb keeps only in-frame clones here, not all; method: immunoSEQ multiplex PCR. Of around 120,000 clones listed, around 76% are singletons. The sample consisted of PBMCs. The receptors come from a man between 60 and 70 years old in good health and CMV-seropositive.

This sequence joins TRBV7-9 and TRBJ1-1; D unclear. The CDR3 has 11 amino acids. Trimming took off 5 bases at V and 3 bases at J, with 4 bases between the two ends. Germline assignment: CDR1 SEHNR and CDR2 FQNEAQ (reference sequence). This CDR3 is CASSRDTEAFF. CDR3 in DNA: TGTGCCAGCAGCCGTGACACTGAAGCTTTCTTT.

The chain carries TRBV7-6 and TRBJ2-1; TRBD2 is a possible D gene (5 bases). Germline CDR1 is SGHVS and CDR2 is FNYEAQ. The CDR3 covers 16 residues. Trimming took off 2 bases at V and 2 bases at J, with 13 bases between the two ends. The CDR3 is CASSLLGGWAYNEQFF. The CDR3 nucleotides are TGTGCCAGCAGCTTACTCGGCGGGTGGGCCTACAATGAGCAGTTCTTC.

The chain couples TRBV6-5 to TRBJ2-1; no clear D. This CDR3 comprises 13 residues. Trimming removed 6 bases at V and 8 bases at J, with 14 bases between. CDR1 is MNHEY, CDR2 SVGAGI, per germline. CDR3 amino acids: CASRTLAEHEQFF. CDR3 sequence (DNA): TGTGCCAGCAGAACCCTCGCCGAGCATGAGCAGTTCTTC.

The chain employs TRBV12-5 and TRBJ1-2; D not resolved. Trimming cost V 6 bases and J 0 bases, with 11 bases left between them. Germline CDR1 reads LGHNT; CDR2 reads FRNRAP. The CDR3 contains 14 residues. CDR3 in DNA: TGTGCTAGTGGCTCCCTGAGCACTAACTATGGCTACACCTTC. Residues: CASGSLSTNYGYTF. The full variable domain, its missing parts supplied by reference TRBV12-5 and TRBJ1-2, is DARVTQTPRHKVTEMGQEVTMRCQPILGHNTVFWYRQTMMQGLELLAYFRNRAPLDDSGMPKDRFSAEMPDATLATLKIQPSEPRDSAVYFCASGSLSTNYGYTFGSGTRLTVV.

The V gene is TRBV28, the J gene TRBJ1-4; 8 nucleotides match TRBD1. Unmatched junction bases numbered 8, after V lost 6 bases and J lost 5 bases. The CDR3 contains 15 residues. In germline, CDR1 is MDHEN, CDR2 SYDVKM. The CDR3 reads CASSHQQGENEKLFF. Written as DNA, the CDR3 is TGTGCCAGCAGCCACCAACAGGGGGAGAATGAAAAACTGTTTTTT.

This CDR3 reads CASSFGSGSANTGELFF. The CDR3 DNA reads TGCGCCAGCAGCTTCGGTTCAGGCAGTGCGAACACCGGGGAGCTGTTTTTT. The gene calls are TRBV5-1 and TRBJ2-2; D is undetermined. CDR3 length equals 17 residues. Trimming removed 2 bases at V and 0 bases at J, with 14 bases between. Germline V CDR1 and CDR2: SGHRS, YFSETQ. The complete variable domain, with remaining parts taken from reference TRBV5-1 and TRBJ2-2, reads KAGVTQTPRYLIKTRGQQVTLSCSPISGHRSVSWYQQTPGQGLQFLFEYFSETQRNKGNFPGRFSGRQFSNSRSEMNVSTLELGDSALYLCASSFGSGSANTGELFFGEGSRLTVL.

CDR3 sequence (DNA): TGTGCCAGCGGTGGACAGGGGGAGGGTGGCTACACCTTC. This translates into CASGGQGEGGYTF. The rearrangement uses TRBV2 and TRBJ1-2, with TRBD1 identical over 10 bases. CDR1 and CDR2 (germline): SNHLY, FYNNEI. Unmatched junction bases numbered 7, after V lost 8 bases and J lost 7 bases. The CDR3 loop spans 13 amino acids.

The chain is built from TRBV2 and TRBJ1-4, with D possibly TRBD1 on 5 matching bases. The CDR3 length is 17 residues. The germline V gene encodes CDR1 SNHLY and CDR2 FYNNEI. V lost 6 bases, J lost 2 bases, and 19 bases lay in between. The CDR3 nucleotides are TGTGCCAGCAGGGCAGGGTTTACCTTTTGGACTAATGAAAAACTGTTTTTT. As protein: CASRAGFTFWTNEKLFF.

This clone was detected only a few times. CDR3 DNA: TGTGCCAGCAGCCTCGGGGGCTACAATGAGCAGTTCTTC. This codes for CASSLGGYNEQFF. The chain links TRBV11-2 to TRBJ2-1; tentative D call: TRBD2 (6 bases). Germline V gene data show CDR1 as SGHAT and CDR2 as FQNNGV. This CDR3 has 13 amino acids. V lost 5 bases, J lost 3 bases, and 8 bases lay in between.

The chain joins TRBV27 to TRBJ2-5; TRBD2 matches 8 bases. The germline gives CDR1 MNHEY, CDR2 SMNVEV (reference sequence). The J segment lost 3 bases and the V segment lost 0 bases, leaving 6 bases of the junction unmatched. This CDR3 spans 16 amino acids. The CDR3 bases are TGTGCCAGCAGTTTATCCCGGGGGGGGATTAAAGAGACCCAGTACTTC. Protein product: CASSLSRGGIKETQYF.

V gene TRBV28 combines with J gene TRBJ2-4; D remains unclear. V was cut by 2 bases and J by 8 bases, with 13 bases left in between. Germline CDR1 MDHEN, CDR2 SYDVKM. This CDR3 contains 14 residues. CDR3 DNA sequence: TGTGCCAGCAGTTTAAGAGGCGGCTTCCACATTCAGTACTTC. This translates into CASSLRGGFHIQYF. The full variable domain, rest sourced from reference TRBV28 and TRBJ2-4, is DVKVTQSSRYLVKRTGEKVFLECVQDMDHENMFWYRQDPGLGLRLIYFSYDVKMKEKGDIPEGYSVSREKKERFSLILESASTNQTSMYLCASSLRGGFHIQYFGAGTRLSVL.

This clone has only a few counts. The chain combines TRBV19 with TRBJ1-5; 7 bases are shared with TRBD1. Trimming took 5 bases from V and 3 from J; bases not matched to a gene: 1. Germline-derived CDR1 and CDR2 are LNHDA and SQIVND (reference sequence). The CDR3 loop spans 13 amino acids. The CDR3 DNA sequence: TGTGCCAGTAGTGACAGGGACAATCAGCCCCAGCATTTT. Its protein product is CASSDRDNQPQHF.

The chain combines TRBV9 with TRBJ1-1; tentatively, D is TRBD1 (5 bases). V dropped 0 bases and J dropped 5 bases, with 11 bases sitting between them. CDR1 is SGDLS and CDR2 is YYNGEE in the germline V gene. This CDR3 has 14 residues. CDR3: CASSVALRGTEAFF. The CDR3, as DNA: TGTGCCAGCAGCGTAGCTCTTCGGGGGACTGAAGCTTTCTTT.

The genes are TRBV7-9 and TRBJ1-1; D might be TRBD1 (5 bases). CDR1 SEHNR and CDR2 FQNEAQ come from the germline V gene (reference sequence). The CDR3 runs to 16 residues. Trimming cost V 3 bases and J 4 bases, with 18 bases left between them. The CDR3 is CASSFLGGKERTEAFF. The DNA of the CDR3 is TGTGCCAGCAGCTTTTTGGGGGGTAAAGAACGCACTGAAGCTTTCTTT.

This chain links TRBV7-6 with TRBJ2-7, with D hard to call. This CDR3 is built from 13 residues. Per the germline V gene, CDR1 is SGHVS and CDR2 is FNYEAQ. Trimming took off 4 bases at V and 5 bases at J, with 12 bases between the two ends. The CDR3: CASSSLTRNEQYF. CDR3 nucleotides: TGTGCCAGCAGCTCCTTGACAAGGAACGAGCAGTACTTC.

As DNA, the CDR3 is TGCGCCAGCAGGGGGAGAGGGTTGAACACTGAAGCTTTCTTT. Amino acids: CASRGRGLNTEAFF. The chain employs TRBV5-1 and TRBJ1-1; no clear D gene. In germline, CDR1 is SGHRS, CDR2 YFSETQ. Trimming pared 5 bases from V and 0 bases from J, leaving 11 bases between. The CDR3 extends over 14 amino acids.

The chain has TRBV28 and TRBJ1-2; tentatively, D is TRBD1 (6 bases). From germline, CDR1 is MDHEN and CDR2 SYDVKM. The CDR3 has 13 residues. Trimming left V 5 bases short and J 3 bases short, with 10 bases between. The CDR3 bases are TGTGCCAGCAGTAACAGACAGGACTATGGCTACACCTTC. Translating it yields CASSNRQDYGYTF.

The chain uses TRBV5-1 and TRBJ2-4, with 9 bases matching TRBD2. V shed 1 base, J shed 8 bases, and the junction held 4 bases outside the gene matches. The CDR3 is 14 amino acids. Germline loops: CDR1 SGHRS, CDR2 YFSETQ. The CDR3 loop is CASSLNSGSYIQYF. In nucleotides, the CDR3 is TGCGCCAGCAGCTTGAATAGCGGGAGTTACATTCAGTACTTC.

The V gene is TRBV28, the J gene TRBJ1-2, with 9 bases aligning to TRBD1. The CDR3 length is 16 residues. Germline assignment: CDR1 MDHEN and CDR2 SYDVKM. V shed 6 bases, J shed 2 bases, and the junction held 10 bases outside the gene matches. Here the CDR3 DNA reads TGTGCCAGCAGGCGTACCGGGACAGGGTCAAACTATGGCTACACCTTC. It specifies CASRRTGTGSNYGYTF.

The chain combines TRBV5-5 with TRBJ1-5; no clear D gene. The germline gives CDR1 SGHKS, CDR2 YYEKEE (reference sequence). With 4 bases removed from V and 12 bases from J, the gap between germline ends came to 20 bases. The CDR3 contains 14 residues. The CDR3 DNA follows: TGTGCCAGCAGCCAAGATTTTCGGGTACCCGGCCAGCATTTT. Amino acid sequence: CASSQDFRVPGQHF.

DNA of the CDR3: TGTGCCAGCAGCCCAAGGGACAGGGGAGGCGAGCAGTACTTC. Translated: CASSPRDRGGEQYF. The chain carries TRBV9 and TRBJ2-7; 10 bases agree with TRBD1. Losses at the gene ends were 4 bases for V and 6 bases for J; bases not matched to a gene: 7. Germline assignment: CDR1 SGDLS and CDR2 YYNGEE. The CDR3 totals 14 residues.

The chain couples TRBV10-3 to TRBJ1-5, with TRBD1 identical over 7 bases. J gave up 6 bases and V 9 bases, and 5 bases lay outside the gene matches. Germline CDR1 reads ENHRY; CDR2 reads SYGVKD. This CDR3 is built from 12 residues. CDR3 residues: CAMGQGGQPQHF. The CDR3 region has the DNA TGTGCCATGGGTCAGGGGGGTCAGCCCCAGCATTTT.

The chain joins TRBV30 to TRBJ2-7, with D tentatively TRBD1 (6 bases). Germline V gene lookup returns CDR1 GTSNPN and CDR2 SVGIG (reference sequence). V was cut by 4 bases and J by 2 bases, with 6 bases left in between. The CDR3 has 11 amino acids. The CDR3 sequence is CAWTGAYEQYF. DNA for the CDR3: TGTGCCTGGACAGGGGCCTACGAGCAGTACTTC.

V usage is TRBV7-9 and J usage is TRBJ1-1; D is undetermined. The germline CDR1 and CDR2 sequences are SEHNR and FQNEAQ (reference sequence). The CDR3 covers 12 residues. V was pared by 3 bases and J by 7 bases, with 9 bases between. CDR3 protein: CASSLLGVEAFF. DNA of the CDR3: TGTGCCAGCAGCTTGCTCGGGGTTGAAGCTTTCTTT.

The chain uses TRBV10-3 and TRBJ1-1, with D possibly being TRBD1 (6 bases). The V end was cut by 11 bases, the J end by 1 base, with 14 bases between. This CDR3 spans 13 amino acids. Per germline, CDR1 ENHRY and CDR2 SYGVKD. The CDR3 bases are TGTGCCTCGAGGGGACAACCGAACACTGAAGCTTTCTTT. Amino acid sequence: CASRGQPNTEAFF.